Shown below are 22 T cell receptor beta chains from a single sample sequenced in a study of naive and memory T cell subsets. Ligated cDNA underwent four rounds of PCR with nested alpha and beta constant region primers and SP2. TCRdb redid the calling of the 5' RACE reads with MiXCR, one entry per CDR3 protein. This table holds about 32,000 distinct CDR3 sequences, over 15% found once. TCR cDNA received a 3' ligated oligonucleotide that carried a UMI. The receptors originated from a female donor in good health.

Of note for this clonotype: At one end, the junction sequence differs from germline, possibly due to a read error. V usage is TRBV20-1 and J usage is TRBJ1-2; weak D call: TRBD1 (5 bases). This CDR3 comprises 14 residues. Germline lookup yields CDR1 DFQATT and CDR2 SNEGSKA (reference sequence). Here the CDR3 reads CSANTRDVGYGDTF. CDR3 DNA: TGCAGTGCTAACACCAGGGACGTAGGCTATGGCGACACCTTC.

CDR3 coding DNA: TGTGCCAGCAGTTCCCGGGACAGGGGTAACTATGGCTACACCTTC. Its translation: CASSSRDRGNYGYTF. The rearrangement joins TRBV6-5 to TRBJ1-2; 10 nucleotides align to TRBD1. This CDR3 contains 15 residues. CDR1 is MNHEY and CDR2 is SVGAGI in the germline V gene. The V gene end was trimmed by 4 bases and the J gene end by 1 base; junction bases not matched to a gene: 3.

On this clonotype itself: The missing conserved phenylalanine or tryptophan at the end of this CDR3 makes a read error likely. The rearrangement joins TRBV5-1 to TRBJ2-4; TRBD2 agrees at 8 bases. Germline CDR1 is SGHRS and CDR2 is YFSETQ. CDR3 size: 14 residues. Trimming removed 4 bases from V and 7 bases from J; junction bases left unmatched: 7. The CDR3 is CASSREGETNIQYS. CDR3 DNA sequence: TGCGCCAGCAGCCGGGAGGGGGAGACTAACATTCAGTACTCC.

The V gene is TRBV29-1, the J gene TRBJ2-2; 9 bases align to TRBD1. Germline V CDR1 and CDR2: SQVTM, ANQGSEA. V gave up 4 bases and J gave up 6 bases; unmatched junction bases: 6. The length of the CDR3 is 14 residues. The CDR3 loop is CSVGGTGKAGELFF. The CDR3 coding sequence is TGCAGCGTTGGAGGGACAGGGAAGGCCGGGGAGCTGTTTTTT.

This clonotype turned up a few times. The chain joins TRBV20-1 to TRBJ2-7; 9 nucleotides align to TRBD1. CDR3 length: 13 amino acids. After removal of 5 bases from V and 1 base from J, the junction contained 3 bases not matched to a gene. Germline assignment: CDR1 DFQATT and CDR2 SNEGSKA (reference sequence). The CDR3 bases are TGCAGTGCTTGGGGACAGGGTTCCTACGAGCAGTACTTC. This encodes CSAWGQGSYEQYF.

This clonotype was seen a few times. This chain connects TRBV10-2 to TRBJ1-5; 7 positions agree with TRBD1. This CDR3 spans 15 amino acids. The ends lost 6 bases at V and 2 bases at J; junction bases unmatched: 7. Germline V gene data show CDR1 as WSHSY and CDR2 as SAAADI. This CDR3 reads CASREGALGNQPQHF. CDR3 coding DNA: TGCGCCAGCAGGGAGGGGGCATTGGGCAATCAGCCCCAGCATTTT.

A few counts support this clonotype. The gene calls are TRBV9 and TRBJ1-6, with 7 nucleotides matching TRBD1. This CDR3 contains 14 residues. Looked up from germline, CDR1 is SGDLS and CDR2 is YYNGEE. Trimming removed 1 base from V and 8 bases from J; junction bases left unmatched: 3. CDR3 sequence reads: CASSVRTGDSPLHF. CDR3 in DNA: TGTGCCAGCAGCGTAAGGACAGGCGATTCACCCCTCCACTTT. Full variable domain (missing parts from reference TRBV9 and TRBJ1-6): DSGVTQTPKHLITATGQRVTLRCSPRSGDLSVYWYQQSLDQGLQFLIQYYNGEERAKGNILERFSAQQFPDLHSELNLSSLELGDSALYFCASSVRTGDSPLHFGNGTRLTVT.

This clonotype was counted between two and nine times. The chain carries TRBV12-3 or TRBV12-4 and TRBJ2-1, with 8 bases identical to TRBD2. There are 15 residues in the CDR3. The V gene end was trimmed by 7 bases and the J gene end by 1 base; junction bases not matched to a gene: 6. CDR3 nucleotides: TGTGCCAGCACCCGGGGGGGCCAGTCCTACAATGAGCAGTTCTTC. Translating it yields CASTRGGQSYNEQFF.

This clonotype was recorded many times. This rearrangement joins TRBV12-3 or TRBV12-4 to TRBJ2-7; D remains ambiguous. V lost 5 bases, J lost 1 base, and 9 bases lay in between. This CDR3 spans 13 amino acids. This CDR3 reads CASSHSPSYEQYF. CDR3 nucleotides: TGTGCCAGCAGTCATAGTCCTTCCTACGAGCAGTACTTC.

This clonotype has a count of ten or more. The chain combines TRBV7-3 with TRBJ1-6; D may be TRBD1 (5 bases). In germline, CDR1 is SGHTA, CDR2 FQGTGA. This CDR3 is built from 14 residues. The V end was cut by 5 bases, the J end by 7 bases, with 12 bases between. CDR3 amino acids: CASSAHDRNSPLHF. As DNA, the CDR3 is TGTGCCAGCAGCGCCCACGACAGAAATTCACCCCTCCACTTT.

The count of this clonotype is one. The chain is built from TRBV7-8 and TRBJ1-2; perhaps TRBD1 as D (5 bases). The V end lost 5 bases, the J end lost 13 bases, and 11 bases lay between the germline ends. From germline, CDR1 is SGHVS and CDR2 FQNEAQ. The CDR3 is 10 amino acids. The CDR3 spells CASSGTYATF. CDR3 sequence (DNA): TGTGCCAGCAGCGGGACGTACGCCACCTTC.

This clonotype was observed a few times. The chain employs TRBV10-3 and TRBJ2-7, with D unclear. This CDR3 has 13 amino acids. The germline CDR1 and CDR2 sequences are ENHRY and SYGVKD. With 2 bases removed from V and 12 bases from J, the gap between germline ends came to 17 bases. CDR3 sequence reads: CAISEPKRPLAYF. CDR3 bases: TGTGCCATCAGTGAGCCTAAAAGACCCCTTGCGTACTTC.

This clonotype was picked up one time. The rearrangement links TRBV3-1 to TRBJ1-5; unclear D gene. The V and J ends lost 3 bases and 4 bases respectively, with 13 bases between them. This CDR3 is 15 amino acids long. Germline values: CDR1 LGHDT, CDR2 YNNKEL (reference sequence). CDR3 DNA: TGTGCCAGCAGCCAGGAGCCGGGCCTTAATCAGCCCCAGCATTTT. Protein product: CASSQEPGLNQPQHF.

In its sample, this clonotype was seen many times. The genes are TRBV7-9 and TRBJ1-6; no firm D call. The V end lost 3 bases, the J end lost 10 bases, and 7 bases lay between the germline ends. Per the germline V gene, CDR1 is SEHNR and CDR2 is FQNEAQ (reference sequence). This CDR3 comprises 12 residues. The CDR3: CASSLEESPLHF. In nucleotides, the CDR3 is TGTGCCAGCAGCTTGGAGGAGTCACCCCTCCACTTT.

This clonotype is deemed medium-sized. V and J are TRBV6-5 and TRBJ2-7; 9 bases align to TRBD1. V shed 2 bases, J shed 7 bases, and the junction held 12 bases outside the gene matches. Germline V CDR1 and CDR2: MNHEY, SVGAGI. The CDR3 extends over 16 amino acids. The CDR3 loop reads CASSYAGGQGMGEQYF. Written as DNA, the CDR3 is TGTGCCAGCAGTTACGCTGGTGGACAGGGGATGGGAGAGCAGTACTTC.

This clonotype has just a few counts. The chain couples TRBV6-6 to TRBJ2-3; 8 positions match TRBD2. CDR3 length: 18 residues. Germline V gene lookup returns CDR1 MNHNY and CDR2 SVGAGI (reference sequence). The junction had 9 bases not matched to a gene; V was cut back by 1 base and J by 0 bases. In nucleotides, the CDR3 is TGTGCCAGCAGTTACTTGGGGCCGGGGGGGACTAGCACAGATACGCAGTATTTT. Its protein is CASSYLGPGGTSTDTQYF.

The J gene is TRBJ1-1, the V gene TRBV18; maybe TRBD1 (6 bases). The CDR3 is 13 amino acids. The germline CDR1 and CDR2 sequences are KGHSH and LQKENI. V was pared by 3 bases and J by 8 bases, with 13 bases between. The CDR3 DNA follows: TGTGCCAGCTCACCGAACCGGGACAAGGAAGCTTTCTTT. Amino acids: CASSPNRDKEAFF.

This rearrangement joins TRBV20-1 to TRBJ1-6, with D hard to call. Germline CDR1 DFQATT, CDR2 SNEGSKA (reference sequence). There are 14 residues in the CDR3. With 2 bases removed from V and 0 bases from J, the gap between germline ends came to 5 bases. The CDR3 DNA is TGCAGTGCTAGATTGAGCTCCTATAATTCACCCCTCCACTTT. Protein: CSARLSSYNSPLHF.

By its share, this clonotype is medium-sized. The chain has TRBV18 and TRBJ2-1; TRBD2 aligns across 12 bases. With V trimmed by 6 bases and J by 8 bases, 8 bases remained unmatched. The CDR3 contains 15 residues. From germline, CDR1 is KGHSH and CDR2 LQKENI. CDR3: CASSHPSGGAHEQFF. The DNA for the CDR3 is TGTGCCAGCTCCCACCCTAGCGGGGGGGCCCATGAGCAGTTCTTC.

This clonotype appeared a few times. Here the CDR3 reads CASSLTSGYEQYF. The DNA of the CDR3 is TGTGCCAGCAGCTTAACTAGCGGGTACGAGCAGTACTTC. The chain combines TRBV7-2 with TRBJ2-7; the match to TRBD2 covers 9 bases. This CDR3 comprises 13 residues. Germline V CDR1 and CDR2: SGHTA, FQGNSA. J gave up 4 bases and V 2 bases, and 0 bases lay outside the gene matches.

This clonotype is medium-sized within its sample. The chain combines TRBV20-1 with TRBJ2-7; 8 nucleotides agree with TRBD2. The V and J ends lost 3 bases and 2 bases, in that order; junction bases with no gene match: 3. CDR1 is DFQATT and CDR2 is SNEGSKA in the germline V gene (reference sequence). The CDR3 is made up of 13 amino acids. The CDR3: CSASSGLAYEQYF. The CDR3 nucleotides read TGCAGTGCTAGCTCGGGACTAGCCTACGAGCAGTACTTC.

This clonotype was counted only a few times. The chain uses TRBV29-1 and TRBJ1-4; no firm D call. Between the trimmed V and J ends, which lost 7 bases and 9 bases, there was a span of 18 bases. The CDR3 contains 13 residues. Germline-derived CDR1 and CDR2 are SQVTM and ANQGSEA. The CDR3 region is CSAKISPSQKLFF. Written as DNA, the CDR3 is TGCAGCGCCAAAATTTCCCCATCTCAAAAACTGTTTTTT.